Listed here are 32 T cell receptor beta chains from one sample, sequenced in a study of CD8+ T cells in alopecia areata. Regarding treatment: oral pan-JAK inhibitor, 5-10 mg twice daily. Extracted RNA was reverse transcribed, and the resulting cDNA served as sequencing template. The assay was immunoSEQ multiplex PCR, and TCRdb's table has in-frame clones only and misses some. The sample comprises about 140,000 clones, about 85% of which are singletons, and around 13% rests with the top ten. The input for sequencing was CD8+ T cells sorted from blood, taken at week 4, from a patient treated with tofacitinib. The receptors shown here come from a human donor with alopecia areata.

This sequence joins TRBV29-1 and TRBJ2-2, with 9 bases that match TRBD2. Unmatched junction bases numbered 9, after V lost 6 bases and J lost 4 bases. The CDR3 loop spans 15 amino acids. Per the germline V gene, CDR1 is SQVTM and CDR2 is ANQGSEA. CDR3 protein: CSVDRPSGVTGELFF. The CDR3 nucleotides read TGCAGCGTAGACCGCCCTAGCGGGGTCACCGGGGAGCTGTTTTTT.

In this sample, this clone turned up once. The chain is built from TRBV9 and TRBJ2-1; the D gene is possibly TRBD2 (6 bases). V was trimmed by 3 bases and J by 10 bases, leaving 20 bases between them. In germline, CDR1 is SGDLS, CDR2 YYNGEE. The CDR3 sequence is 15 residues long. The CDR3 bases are TGTGCCAGCAGCGGCCCCGGGACCCCGGGAGAGGAGCAGTTCTTC. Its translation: CASSGPGTPGEEQFF. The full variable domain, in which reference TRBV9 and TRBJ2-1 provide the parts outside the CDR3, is DSGVTQTPKHLITATGQRVTLRCSPRSGDLSVYWYQQSLDQGLQFLIQYYNGEERAKGNILERFSAQQFPDLHSELNLSSLELGDSALYFCASSGPGTPGEEQFFGPGTRLTVL.

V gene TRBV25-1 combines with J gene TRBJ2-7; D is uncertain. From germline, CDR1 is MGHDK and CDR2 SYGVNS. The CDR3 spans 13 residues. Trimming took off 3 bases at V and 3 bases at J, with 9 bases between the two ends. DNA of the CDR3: TGTGCCAGCAGTGACTGGGAAGACTACGAGCAGTACTTC. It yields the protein CASSDWEDYEQYF.

The CDR3 sequence is CASSSGRPEQYF. The CDR3 DNA reads as TGTGCCTCGTCAAGCGGGAGGCCCGAGCAGTACTTC. This chain uses TRBV30 with TRBJ2-7; 9 nucleotides agree with TRBD2. Trimming took 7 bases from V and 6 from J; bases not matched to a gene: 7. CDR1 GTSNPN and CDR2 SVGIG come from the germline V gene (reference sequence). The CDR3 covers 12 residues.

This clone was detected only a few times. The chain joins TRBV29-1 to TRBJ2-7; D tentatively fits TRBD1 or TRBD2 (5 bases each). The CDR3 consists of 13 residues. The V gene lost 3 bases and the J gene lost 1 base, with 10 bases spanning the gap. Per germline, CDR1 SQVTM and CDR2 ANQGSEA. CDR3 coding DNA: TGCAGCGTTGAGTCAGGGAGATCCTACGAGCAGTACTTC. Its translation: CSVESGRSYEQYF.

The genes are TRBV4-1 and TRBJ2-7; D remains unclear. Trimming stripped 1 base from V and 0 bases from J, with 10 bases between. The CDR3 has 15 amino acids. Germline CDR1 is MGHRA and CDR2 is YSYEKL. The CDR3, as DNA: TGCGCCAGCAGCCAAGCCGCCTATCCCTCCTACGAGCAGTACTTC. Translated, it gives CASSQAAYPSYEQYF.

CDR3 sequence: CASSSGDSYEQYF. CDR3 DNA: TGTGCCAGCAGTTCAGGGGACTCCTACGAGCAGTACTTC. The V and J genes are TRBV6-6 and TRBJ2-7; a weak D match, TRBD1 (6 bases). Germline V gene data show CDR1 as MNHNY and CDR2 as SVGAGI (reference sequence). The CDR3 totals 13 residues. Trimming took 4 bases from V and 0 from J, leaving 7 bases between them.

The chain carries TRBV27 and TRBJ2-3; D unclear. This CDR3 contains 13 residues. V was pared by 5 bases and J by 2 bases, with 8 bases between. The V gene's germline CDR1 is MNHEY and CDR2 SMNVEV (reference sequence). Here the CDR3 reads CASSIYNTDTQYF. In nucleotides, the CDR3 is TGTGCCAGCAGTATCTACAACACAGATACGCAGTATTTT.

This CDR3 is CAWSPVAGANEQFF. CDR3 nucleotides: TGTGCCTGGAGTCCGGTAGCGGGGGCCAATGAGCAGTTCTTC. V is TRBV30 and J is TRBJ2-1; TRBD2 matches at 9 bases. Germline loops: CDR1 GTSNPN, CDR2 SVGIG (reference sequence). V lost 2 bases, J lost 6 bases, and 5 bases stayed unmatched. This CDR3 contains 14 residues.

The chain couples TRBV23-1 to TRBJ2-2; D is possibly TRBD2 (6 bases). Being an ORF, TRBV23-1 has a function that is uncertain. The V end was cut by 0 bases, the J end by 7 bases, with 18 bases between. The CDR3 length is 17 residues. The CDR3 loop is CASSQSEQSEGIGELFF. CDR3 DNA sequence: TGCGCCAGCAGTCAATCCGAACAGTCGGAGGGTATCGGGGAGCTGTTTTTT.

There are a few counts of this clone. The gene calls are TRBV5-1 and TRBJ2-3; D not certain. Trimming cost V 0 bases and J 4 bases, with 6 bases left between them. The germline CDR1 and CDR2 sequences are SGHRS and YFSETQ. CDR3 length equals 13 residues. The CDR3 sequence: CASSLETPDTQYF. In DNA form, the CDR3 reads TGCGCCAGCAGCTTGGAAACCCCAGATACGCAGTATTTT.

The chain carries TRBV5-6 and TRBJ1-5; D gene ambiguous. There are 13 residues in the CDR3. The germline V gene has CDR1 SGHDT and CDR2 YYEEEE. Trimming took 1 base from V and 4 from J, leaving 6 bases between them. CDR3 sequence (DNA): TGTGCCAGCAGCTTGAACGGGAATCAGCCCCAGCATTTT. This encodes CASSLNGNQPQHF.

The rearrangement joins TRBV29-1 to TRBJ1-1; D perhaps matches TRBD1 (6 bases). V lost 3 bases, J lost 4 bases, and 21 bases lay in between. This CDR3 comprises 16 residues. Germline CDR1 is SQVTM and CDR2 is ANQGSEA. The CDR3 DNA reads TGCAGCGTTGACCAAGGAGGGGACATCCTCAGCACTGAAGCTTTCTTT. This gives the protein CSVDQGGDILSTEAFF.

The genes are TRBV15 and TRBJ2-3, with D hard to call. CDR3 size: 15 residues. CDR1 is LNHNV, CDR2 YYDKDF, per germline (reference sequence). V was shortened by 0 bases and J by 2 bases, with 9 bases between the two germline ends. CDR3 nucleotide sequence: TGTGCCACCAGCAGAGAGCGGAGCTCCACAGATACGCAGTATTTT. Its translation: CATSRERSSTDTQYF.

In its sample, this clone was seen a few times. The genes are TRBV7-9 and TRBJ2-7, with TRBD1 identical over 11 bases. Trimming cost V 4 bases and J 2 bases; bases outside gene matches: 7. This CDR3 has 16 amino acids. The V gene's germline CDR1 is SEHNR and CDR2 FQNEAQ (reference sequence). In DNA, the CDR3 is TGTGCCAGCAGCTCCCCCTCGGGACAGGGGGCCTACGAGCAGTACTTC. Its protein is CASSSPSGQGAYEQYF.

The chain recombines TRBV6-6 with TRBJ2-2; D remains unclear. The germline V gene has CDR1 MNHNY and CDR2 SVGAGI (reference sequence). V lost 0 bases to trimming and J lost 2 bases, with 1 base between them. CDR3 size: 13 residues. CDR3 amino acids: CASSYSNTGELFF. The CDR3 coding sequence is TGTGCCAGCAGTTACTCTAACACCGGGGAGCTGTTTTTT.

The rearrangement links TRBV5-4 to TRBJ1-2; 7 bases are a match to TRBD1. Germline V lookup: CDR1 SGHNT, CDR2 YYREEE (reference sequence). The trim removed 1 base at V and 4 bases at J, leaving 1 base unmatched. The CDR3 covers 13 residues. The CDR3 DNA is TGTGCCAGCAGCTTGAGGGGGCGCTATGGCTACACCTTC. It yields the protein CASSLRGRYGYTF.

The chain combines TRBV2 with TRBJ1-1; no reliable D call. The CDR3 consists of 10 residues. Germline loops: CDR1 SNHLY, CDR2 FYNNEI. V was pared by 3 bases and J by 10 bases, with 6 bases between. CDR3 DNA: TGTGCCAGCAGTGACGGAAGAGCTTTCTTT. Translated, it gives CASSDGRAFF.

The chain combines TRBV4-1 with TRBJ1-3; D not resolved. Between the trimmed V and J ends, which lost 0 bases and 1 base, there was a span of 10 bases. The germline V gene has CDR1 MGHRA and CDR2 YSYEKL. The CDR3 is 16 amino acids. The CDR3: CASSQDPSQSGNTIYF. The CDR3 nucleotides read TGCGCCAGCAGCCAAGACCCCTCCCAGTCTGGAAACACCATATATTTT.

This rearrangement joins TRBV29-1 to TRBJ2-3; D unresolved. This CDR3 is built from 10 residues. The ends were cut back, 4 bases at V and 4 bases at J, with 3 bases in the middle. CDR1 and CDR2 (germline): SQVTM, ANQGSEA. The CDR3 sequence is CSVGADTQYF. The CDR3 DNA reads TGCAGCGTTGGGGCAGATACGCAGTATTTT.

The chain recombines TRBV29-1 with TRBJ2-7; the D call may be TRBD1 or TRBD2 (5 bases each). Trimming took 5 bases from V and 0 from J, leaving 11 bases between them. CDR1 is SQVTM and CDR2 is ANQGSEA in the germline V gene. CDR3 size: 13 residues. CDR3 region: CSVRGRSSYEQYF. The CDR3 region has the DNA TGCAGCGTTCGGGGACGAAGCTCCTACGAGCAGTACTTC.

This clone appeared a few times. CDR3 protein: CSAIAGRTTGELFF. CDR3 in DNA: TGCAGCGCGATAGCGGGGAGAACCACCGGGGAGCTGTTTTTT. The V and J genes are TRBV29-1 and TRBJ2-2; TRBD2 matches 8 bases. CDR1 SQVTM and CDR2 ANQGSEA come from the germline V gene. This CDR3 is built from 14 residues. With 7 bases clipped from V and 4 bases from J, the junction kept 8 bases outside the gene matches.

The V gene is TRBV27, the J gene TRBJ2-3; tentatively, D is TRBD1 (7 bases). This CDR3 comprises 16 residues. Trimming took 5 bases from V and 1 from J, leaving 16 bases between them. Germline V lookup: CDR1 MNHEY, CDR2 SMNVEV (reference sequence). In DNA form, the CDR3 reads TGTGCCAGCAGTACCCAGGGGGGAACTGGCACAGATACGCAGTATTTT. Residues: CASSTQGGTGTDTQYF.

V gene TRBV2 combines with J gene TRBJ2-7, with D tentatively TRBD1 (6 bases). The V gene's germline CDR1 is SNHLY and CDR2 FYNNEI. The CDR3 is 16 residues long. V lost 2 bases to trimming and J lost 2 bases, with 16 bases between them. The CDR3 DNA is TGTGCCAGCAGTGAACCAGGGGCAAGAACCCCCTACGAGCAGTACTTC. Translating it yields CASSEPGARTPYEQYF. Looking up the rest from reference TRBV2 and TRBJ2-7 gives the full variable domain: EPEVTQTPSHQVTQMGQEVILRCVPISNHLYFYWYRQILGQKVEFLVSFYNNEISEKSEIFDDQFSVERPDGSNFTLKIRSTKLEDSAMYFCASSEPGARTPYEQYFGPGTRLTVT.

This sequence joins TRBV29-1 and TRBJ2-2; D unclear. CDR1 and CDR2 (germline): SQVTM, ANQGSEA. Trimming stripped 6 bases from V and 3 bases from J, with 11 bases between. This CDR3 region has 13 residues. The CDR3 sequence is CSVLLPDTGELFF. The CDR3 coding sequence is TGCAGCGTCCTCCTGCCTGACACCGGGGAGCTGTTTTTT.

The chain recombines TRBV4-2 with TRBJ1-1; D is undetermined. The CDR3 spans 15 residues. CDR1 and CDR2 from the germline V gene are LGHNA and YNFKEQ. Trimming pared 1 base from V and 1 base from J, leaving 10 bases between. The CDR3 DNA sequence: TGTGCCAGCAGCCAAGCGGAGTTAGCGAACACTGAAGCTTTCTTT. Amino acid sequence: CASSQAELANTEAFF.

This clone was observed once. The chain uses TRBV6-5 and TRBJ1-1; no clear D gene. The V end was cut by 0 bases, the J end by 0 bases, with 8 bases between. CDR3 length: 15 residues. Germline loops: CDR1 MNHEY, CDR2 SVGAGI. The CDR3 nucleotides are TGTGCCAGCAGTTACTCAGGGTATATGAACACTGAAGCTTTCTTT. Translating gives CASSYSGYMNTEAFF.

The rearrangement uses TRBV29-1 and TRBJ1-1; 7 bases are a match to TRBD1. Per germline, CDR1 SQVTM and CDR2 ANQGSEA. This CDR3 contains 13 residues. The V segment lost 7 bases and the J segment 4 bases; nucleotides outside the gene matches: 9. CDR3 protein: CSGPNEGATEAFF. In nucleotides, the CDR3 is TGCAGCGGGCCCAATGAGGGGGCCACTGAAGCTTTCTTT.

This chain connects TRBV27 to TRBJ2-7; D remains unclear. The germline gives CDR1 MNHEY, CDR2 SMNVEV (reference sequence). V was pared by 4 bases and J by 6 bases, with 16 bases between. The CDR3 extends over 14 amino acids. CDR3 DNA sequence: TGTGCCAGCAGTTCCCTGATAAAGGTGGGCGAGCAGTACTTC. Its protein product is CASSSLIKVGEQYF.

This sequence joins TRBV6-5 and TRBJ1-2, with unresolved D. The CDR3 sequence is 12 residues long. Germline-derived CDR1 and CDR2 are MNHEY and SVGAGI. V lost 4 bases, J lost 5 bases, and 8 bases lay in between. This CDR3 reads CASSSDIYGYTF. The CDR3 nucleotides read TGTGCCAGCAGTTCCGACATATATGGCTACACCTTC.

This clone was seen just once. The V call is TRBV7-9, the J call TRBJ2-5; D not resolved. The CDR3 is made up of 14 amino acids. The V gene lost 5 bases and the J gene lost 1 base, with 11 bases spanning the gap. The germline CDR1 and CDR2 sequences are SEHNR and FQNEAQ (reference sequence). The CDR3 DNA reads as TGTGCCAGCAGCCACGATAGAATCCAAGAGACCCAGTACTTC. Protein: CASSHDRIQETQYF. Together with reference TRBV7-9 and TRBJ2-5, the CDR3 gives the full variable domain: DTGVSQNPRHKITKRGQNVTFRCDPISEHNRLYWYRQTLGQGPEFLTYFQNEAQLEKSRLLSDRFSAERPKGSFSTLEIQRTEQGDSAMYLCASSHDRIQETQYFGPGTRLLVL.

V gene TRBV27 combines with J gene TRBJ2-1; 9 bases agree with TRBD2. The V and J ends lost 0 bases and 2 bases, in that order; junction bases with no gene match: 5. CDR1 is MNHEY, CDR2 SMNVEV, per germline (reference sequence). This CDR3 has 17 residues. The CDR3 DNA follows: TGTGCCAGCAGTTTATCTGGGCGGGAGGGGGCCTACAATGAGCAGTTCTTC. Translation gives CASSLSGREGAYNEQFF.